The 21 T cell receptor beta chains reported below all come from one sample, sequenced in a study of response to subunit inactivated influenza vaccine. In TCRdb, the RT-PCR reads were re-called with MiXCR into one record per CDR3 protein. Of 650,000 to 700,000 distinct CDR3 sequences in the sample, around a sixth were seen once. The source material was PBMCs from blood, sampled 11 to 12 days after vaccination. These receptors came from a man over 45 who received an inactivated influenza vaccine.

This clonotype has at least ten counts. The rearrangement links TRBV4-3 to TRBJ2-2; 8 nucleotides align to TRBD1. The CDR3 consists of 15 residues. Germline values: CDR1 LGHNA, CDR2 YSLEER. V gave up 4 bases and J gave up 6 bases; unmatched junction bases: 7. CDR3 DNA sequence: TGCGCCAGCAGCCCAGGGACAGGAAAGGCCGGGGAGCTGTTTTTT. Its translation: CASSPGTGKAGELFF.

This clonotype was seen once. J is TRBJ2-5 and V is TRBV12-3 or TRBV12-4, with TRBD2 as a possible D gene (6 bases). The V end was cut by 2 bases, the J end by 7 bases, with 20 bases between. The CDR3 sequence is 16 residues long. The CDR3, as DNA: TGTGCCAGCAGTTTACACTCAGTGGCGGGGTCGGCGACCCAGTACTTC. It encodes CASSLHSVAGSATQYF.

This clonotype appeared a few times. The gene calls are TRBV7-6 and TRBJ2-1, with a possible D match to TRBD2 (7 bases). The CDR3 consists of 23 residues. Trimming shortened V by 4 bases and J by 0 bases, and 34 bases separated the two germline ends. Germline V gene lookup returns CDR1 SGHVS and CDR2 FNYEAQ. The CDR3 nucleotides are TGTGCCAGCAGCTCAAAAGGGGGACGGGCGGGGGCCCCTTCCGACCTCTCCTACAATGAGCAGTTCTTC. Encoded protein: CASSSKGGRAGAPSDLSYNEQFF.

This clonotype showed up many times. The CDR3 region has the DNA TGTGCCAGCTTCGACCGGGACAGGGGAAGCTACACCTTC. Protein: CASFDRDRGSYTF. The chain is built from TRBV6-6 and TRBJ1-2, with TRBD1 matching 10 bases. The CDR3 covers 13 residues. Trimming cost V 8 bases and J 9 bases; bases outside gene matches: 9. The germline V gene has CDR1 MNHNY and CDR2 SVGAGI (reference sequence).

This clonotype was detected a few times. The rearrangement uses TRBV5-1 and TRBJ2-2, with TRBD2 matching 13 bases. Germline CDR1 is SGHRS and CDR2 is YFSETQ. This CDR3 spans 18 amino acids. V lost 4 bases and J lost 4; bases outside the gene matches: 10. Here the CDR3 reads CASSRTSGRAPGTGELFF. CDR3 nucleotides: TGCGCCAGCAGCAGAACTAGCGGGAGGGCCCCGGGCACCGGGGAGCTGTTTTTT.

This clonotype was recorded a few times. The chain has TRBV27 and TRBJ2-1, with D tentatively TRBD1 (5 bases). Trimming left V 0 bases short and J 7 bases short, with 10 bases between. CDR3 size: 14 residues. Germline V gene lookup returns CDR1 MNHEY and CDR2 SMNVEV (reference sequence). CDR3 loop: CASSLSRGLNEQFF. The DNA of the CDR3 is TGTGCCAGCAGTTTATCAAGGGGATTAAATGAGCAGTTCTTC.

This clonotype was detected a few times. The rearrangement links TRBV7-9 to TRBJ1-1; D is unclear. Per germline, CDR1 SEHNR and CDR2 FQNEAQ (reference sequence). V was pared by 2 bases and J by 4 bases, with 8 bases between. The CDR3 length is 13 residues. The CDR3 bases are TGTGCCAGCAGCTTATCTTCGACCACTGAAGCTTTCTTT. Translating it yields CASSLSSTTEAFF.

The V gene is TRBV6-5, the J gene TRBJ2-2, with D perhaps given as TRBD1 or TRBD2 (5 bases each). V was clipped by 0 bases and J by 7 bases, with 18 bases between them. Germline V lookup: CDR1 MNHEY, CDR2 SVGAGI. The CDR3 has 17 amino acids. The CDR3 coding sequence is TGTGCCAGCAGTTACTCTCCCCCGGGGCTCCTGGGCGGGGAGCTGTTTTTT. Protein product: CASSYSPPGLLGGELFF.

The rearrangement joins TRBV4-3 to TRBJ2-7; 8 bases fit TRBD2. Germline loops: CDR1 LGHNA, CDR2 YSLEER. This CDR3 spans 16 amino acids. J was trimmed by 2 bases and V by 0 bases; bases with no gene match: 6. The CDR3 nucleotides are TGCGCCAGCAGCCAAGATCGGATTAGCGGGGCCTACGAGCAGTACTTC. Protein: CASSQDRISGAYEQYF.

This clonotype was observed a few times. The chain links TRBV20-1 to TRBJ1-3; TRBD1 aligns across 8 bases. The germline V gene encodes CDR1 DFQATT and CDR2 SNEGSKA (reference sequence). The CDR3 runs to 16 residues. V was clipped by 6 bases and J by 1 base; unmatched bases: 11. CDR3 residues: CSAPPAGGRSGNTIYF. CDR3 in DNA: TGCAGTGCCCCCCCGGCAGGGGGCAGATCTGGAAACACCATATATTTT.

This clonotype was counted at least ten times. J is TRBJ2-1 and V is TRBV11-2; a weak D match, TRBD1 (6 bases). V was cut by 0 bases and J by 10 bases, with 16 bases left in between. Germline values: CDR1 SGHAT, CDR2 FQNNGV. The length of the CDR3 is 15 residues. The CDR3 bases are TGTGCCAGCAGCTTAGAAAACCTGCGCAGGGGAGAGCAGTTCTTC. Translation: CASSLENLRRGEQFF.

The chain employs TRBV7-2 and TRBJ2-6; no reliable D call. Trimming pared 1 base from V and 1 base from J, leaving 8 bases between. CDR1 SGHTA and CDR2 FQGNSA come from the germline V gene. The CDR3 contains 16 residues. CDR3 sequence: CASSLEGPSGANVLTF. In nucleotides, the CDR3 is TGTGCCAGCAGCTTAGAGGGCCCGTCTGGGGCCAACGTCCTGACTTTC.

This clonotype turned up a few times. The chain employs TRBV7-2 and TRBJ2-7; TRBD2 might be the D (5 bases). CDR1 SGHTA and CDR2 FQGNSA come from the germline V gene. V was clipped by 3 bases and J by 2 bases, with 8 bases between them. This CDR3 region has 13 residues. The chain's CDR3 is CASSFRETYEQYF. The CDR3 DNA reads TGTGCCAGCAGCTTTAGGGAGACCTACGAGCAGTACTTC.

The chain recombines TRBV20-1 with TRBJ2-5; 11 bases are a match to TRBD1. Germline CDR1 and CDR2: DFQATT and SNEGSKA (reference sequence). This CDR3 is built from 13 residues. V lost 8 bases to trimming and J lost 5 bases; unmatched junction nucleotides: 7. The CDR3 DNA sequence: TGCAGTATGGACAGGGGGCCTTGGGAGACCCAGTACTTC. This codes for CSMDRGPWETQYF.

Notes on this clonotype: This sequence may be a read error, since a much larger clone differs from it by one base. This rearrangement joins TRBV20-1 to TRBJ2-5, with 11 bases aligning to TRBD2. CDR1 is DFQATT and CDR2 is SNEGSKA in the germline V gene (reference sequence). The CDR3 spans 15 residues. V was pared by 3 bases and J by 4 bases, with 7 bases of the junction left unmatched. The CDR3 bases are TGCAGTGCTAGTCCTAGCGGGGGGACACGAGAGACCCAGTACTTC. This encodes CSASPSGGTRETQYF.

The CDR3 DNA reads TGCAGCGTTGGCTCTAGGGCTGGGGCCAACGTCCTGACTTTC. Its translation is CSVGSRAGANVLTF. This chain connects TRBV29-1 to TRBJ2-6; D not certain. The CDR3 length is 14 residues. The V and J ends lost 4 bases and 2 bases respectively, with 9 bases between them. Germline V CDR1 and CDR2: SQVTM, ANQGSEA. Full variable domain (outside the CDR3, taken from reference TRBV29-1 and TRBJ2-6): SAVISQKPSRDICQRGTSLTIQCQVDSQVTMMFWYRQQPGQSLTLIATANQGSEATYESGFVIDKFPISRPNLTFSTLTVSNMSPEDSSIYLCSVGSRAGANVLTFGAGSRLTVL.

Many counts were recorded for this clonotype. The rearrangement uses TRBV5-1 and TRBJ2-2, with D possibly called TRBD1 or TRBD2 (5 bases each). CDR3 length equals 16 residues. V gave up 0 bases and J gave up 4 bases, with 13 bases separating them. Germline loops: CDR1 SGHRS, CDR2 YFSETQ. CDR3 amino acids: CASSLEGRTTTGELFF. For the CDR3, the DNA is TGCGCCAGCAGCTTGGAGGGACGGACGACCACCGGGGAGCTGTTTTTT.

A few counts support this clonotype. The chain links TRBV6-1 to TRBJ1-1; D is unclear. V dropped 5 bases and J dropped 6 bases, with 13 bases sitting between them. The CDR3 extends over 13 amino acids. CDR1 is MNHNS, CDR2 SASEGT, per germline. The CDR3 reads CASSRLSTPEAFF. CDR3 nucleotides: TGTGCCAGCAGTAGGTTGTCGACCCCTGAAGCTTTCTTT.

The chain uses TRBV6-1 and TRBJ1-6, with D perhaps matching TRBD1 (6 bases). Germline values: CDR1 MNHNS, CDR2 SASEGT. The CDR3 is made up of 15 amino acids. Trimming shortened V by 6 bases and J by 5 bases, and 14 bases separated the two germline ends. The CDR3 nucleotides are TGTGCCAGCAGCACCGGGACAACTAATAATTCACCCCTCCACTTT. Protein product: CASSTGTTNNSPLHF.

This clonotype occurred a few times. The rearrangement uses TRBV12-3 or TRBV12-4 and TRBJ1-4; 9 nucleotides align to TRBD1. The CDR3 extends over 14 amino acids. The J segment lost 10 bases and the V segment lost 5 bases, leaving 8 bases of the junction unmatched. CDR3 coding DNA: TGTGCCAGCAGTCTACAGGGGGCGAACGGAAAACTGTTTTTT. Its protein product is CASSLQGANGKLFF.

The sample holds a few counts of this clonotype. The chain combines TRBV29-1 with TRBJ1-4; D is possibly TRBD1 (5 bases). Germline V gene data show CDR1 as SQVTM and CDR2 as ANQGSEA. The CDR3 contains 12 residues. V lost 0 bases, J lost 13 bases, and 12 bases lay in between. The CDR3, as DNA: TGCAGCGTTGAAGATCCCCGGGGGAGACTGTTTTTT. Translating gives CSVEDPRGRLFF.